The TCR beta chain under discussion was sequenced for a study of blood T cell repertoires in COVID-19. Study at large: COVID-19 samples from acute and convalescent phases originated in the United States, Italy and Spain.

Produced via immunoSEQ multiplex PCR; TCRdb's table is partial and in-frame only. The sample includes 350,000 to 450,000 clones, 75% to 90% of them seen just once. CDR3 length equals 14 residues. V was pared by 3 bases and J by 13 bases, with 19 bases between. Germline CDR1 is SEHNR and CDR2 is FQNEAQ (reference sequence). Those enrolled in Seattle joined during active infection and were followed longitudinally afterward. The TCR comes from a woman in her 40s with COVID-19, enrolled during active disease. Sequenced: peripheral blood. The chain has TRBV7-9 and TRBJ2-1, with a tentative D call TRBD1 (5 bases). The CDR3 region is CASSLGQPHASQFF. The DNA for the CDR3 is TGTGCCAGCAGCTTGGGGCAGCCACACGCGTCTCAGTTCTTC.